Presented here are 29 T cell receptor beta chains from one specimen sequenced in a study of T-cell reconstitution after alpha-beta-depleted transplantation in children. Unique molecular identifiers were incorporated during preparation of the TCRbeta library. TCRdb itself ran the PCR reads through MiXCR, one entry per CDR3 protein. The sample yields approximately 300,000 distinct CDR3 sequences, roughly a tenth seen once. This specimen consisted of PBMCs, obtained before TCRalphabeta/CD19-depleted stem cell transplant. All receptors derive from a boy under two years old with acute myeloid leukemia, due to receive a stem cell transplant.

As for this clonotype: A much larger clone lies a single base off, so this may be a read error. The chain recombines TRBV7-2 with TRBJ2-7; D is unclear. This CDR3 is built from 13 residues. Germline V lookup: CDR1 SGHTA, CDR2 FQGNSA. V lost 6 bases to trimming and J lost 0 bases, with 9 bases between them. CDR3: CASRAWSSYEQYF. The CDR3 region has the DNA TGTGCCAGCAGGGCCTGGAGCTCCTACGAGCAGTACTTC.

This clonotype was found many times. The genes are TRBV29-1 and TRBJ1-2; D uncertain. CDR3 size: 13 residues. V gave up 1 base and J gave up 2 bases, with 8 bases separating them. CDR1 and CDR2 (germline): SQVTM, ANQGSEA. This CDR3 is CSVEGGRNYGYTF. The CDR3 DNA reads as TGCAGCGTTGAAGGCGGGAGGAACTATGGCTACACCTTC.

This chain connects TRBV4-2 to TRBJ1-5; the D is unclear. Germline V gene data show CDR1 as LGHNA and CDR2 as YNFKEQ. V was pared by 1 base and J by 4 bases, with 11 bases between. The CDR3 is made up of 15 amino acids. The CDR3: CASSQGGPLNQPQHF. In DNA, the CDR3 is TGTGCCAGCAGCCAAGGAGGACCGTTGAATCAGCCCCAGCATTTT.

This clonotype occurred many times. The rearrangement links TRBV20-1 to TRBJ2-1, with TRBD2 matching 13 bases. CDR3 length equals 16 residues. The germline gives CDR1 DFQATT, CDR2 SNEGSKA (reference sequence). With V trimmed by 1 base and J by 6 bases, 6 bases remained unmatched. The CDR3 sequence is CSARGLAGGGGNEQFF. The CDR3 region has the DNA TGCAGTGCTAGAGGACTAGCGGGAGGAGGTGGCAATGAGCAGTTCTTC.

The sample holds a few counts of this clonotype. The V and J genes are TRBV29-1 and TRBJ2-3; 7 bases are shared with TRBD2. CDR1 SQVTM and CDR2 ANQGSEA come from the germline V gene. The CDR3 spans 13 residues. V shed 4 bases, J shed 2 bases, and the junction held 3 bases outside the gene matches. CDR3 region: CSVAGRVTDTQYF. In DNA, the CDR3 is TGCAGCGTTGCGGGGAGGGTCACAGATACGCAGTATTTT.

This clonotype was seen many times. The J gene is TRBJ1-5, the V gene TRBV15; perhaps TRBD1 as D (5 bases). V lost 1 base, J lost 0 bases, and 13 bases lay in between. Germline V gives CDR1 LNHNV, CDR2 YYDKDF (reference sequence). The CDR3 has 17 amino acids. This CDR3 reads CATSRVGGTISNQPQHF. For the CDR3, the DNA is TGTGCCACCAGCAGAGTCGGAGGGACCATTAGCAATCAGCCCCAGCATTTT. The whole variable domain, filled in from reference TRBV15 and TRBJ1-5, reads DAMVIQNPRYQVTQFGKPVTLSCSQTLNHNVMYWYQQKSSQAPKLLFHYYDKDFNNEADTPDNFQSRRPNTSFCFLDIRSPGLGDTAMYLCATSRVGGTISNQPQHFGDGTRLSIL.

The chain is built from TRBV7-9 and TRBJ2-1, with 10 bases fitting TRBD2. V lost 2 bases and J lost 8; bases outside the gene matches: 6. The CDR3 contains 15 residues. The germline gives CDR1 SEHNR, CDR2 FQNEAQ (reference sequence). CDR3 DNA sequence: TGTGCCAGCAGCTTAAGAGCGGGAGGGCTCCATGAGCAGTTCTTC. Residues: CASSLRAGGLHEQFF.

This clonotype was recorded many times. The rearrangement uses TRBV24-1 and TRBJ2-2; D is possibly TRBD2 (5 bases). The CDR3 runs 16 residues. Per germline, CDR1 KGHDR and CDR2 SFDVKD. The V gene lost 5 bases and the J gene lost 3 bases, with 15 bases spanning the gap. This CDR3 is CATSVGRGGDTGELFF. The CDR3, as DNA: TGTGCCACCAGTGTGGGGAGAGGAGGAGACACCGGGGAGCTGTTTTTT.

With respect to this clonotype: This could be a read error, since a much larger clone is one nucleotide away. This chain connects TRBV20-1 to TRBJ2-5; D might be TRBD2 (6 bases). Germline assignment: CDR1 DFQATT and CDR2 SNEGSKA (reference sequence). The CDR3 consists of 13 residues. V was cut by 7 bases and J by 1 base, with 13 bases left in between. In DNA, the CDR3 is TGCAGTGTATCTGGCGGGGCCCAAGAGACCCAGTACTTC. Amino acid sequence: CSVSGGAQETQYF.

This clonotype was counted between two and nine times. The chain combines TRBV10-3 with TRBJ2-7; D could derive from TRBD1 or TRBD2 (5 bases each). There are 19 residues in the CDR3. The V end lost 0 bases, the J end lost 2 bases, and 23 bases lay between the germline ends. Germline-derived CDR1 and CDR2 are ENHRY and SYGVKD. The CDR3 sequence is CAISESARSRGAPTYEQYF. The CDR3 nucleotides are TGTGCCATCAGTGAGTCTGCTCGGTCCAGAGGGGCTCCGACCTACGAGCAGTACTTC.

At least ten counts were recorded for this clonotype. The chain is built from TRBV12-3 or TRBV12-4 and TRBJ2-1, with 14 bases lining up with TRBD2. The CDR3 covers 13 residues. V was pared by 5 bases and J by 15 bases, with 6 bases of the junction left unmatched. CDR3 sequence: CASSLGLAGGRFF. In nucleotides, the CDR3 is TGTGCCAGCAGTCTCGGACTAGCGGGGGGTCGGTTCTTC.

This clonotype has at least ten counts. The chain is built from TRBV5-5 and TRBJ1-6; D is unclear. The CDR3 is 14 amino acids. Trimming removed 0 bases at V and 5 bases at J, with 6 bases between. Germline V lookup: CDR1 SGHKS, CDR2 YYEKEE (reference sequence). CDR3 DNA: TGTGCCAGCAGCTTGGAAACGGATAATTCACCCCTCCACTTT. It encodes CASSLETDNSPLHF.

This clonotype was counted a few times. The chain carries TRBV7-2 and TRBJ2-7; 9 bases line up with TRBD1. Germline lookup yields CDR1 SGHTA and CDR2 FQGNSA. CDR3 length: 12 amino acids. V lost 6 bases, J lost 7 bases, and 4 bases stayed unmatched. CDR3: CASRPDRGEQYF. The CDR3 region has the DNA TGTGCCAGCAGACCCGACAGGGGGGAGCAGTACTTC.

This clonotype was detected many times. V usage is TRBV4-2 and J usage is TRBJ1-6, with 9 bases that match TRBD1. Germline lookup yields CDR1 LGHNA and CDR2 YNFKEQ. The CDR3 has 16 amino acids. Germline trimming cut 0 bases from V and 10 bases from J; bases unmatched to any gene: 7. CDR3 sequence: CASSQEWGQGGSPLHF. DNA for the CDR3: TGTGCCAGCAGCCAAGAATGGGGACAGGGTGGATCACCCCTCCACTTT.

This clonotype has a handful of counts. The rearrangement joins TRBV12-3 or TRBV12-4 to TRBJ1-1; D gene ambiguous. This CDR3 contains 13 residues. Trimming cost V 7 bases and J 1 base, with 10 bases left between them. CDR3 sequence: CASISEGNTEAFF. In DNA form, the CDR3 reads TGTGCCAGCATTAGTGAGGGGAACACTGAAGCTTTCTTT.

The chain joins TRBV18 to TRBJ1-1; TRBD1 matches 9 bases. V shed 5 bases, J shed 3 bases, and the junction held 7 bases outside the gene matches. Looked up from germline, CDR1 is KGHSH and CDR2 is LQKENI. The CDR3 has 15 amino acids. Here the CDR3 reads CASSSYRGRDTEAFF. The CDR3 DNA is TGTGCCAGCTCAAGTTACAGGGGGCGCGACACTGAAGCTTTCTTT.

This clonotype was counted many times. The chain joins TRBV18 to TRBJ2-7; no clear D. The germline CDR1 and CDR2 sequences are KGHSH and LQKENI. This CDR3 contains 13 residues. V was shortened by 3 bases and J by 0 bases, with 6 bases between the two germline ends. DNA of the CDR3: TGTGCCAGCTCACCGTCTAGCTCCTACGAGCAGTACTTC. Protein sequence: CASSPSSSYEQYF.

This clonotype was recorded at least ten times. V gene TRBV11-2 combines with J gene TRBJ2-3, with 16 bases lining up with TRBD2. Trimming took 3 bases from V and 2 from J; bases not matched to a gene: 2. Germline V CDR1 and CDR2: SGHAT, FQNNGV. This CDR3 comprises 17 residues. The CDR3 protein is CASSLGLAGGFTDTQYF. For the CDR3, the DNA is TGTGCCAGCAGCTTGGGACTAGCGGGAGGGTTCACAGATACGCAGTATTTT.

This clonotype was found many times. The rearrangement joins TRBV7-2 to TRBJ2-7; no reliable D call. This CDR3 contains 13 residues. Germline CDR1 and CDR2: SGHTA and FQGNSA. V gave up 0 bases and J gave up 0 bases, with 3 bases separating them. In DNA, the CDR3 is TGTGCCAGCAGCTTAGCTAGCTCCTACGAGCAGTACTTC. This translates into CASSLASSYEQYF.

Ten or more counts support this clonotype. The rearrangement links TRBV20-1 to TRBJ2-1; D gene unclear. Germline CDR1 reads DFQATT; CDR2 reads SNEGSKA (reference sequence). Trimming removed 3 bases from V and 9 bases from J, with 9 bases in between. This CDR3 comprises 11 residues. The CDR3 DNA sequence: TGCAGTGCTAGCCTGGGAACTGAGCAGTTCTTC. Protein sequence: CSASLGTEQFF.

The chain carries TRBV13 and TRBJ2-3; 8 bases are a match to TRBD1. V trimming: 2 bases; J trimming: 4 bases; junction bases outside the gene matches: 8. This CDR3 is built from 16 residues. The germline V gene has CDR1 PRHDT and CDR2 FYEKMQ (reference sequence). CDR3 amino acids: CASSLLGQGFADTQYF. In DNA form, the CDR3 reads TGTGCCAGCAGCTTACTCGGACAGGGTTTCGCAGATACGCAGTATTTT.

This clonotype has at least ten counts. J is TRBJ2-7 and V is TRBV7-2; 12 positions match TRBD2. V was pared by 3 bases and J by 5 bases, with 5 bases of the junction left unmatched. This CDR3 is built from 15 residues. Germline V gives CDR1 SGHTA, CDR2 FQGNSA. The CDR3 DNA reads TGTGCCAGCAGCTTGCGACTAGCGGGGGTCCACGAGCAGTACTTC. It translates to CASSLRLAGVHEQYF.

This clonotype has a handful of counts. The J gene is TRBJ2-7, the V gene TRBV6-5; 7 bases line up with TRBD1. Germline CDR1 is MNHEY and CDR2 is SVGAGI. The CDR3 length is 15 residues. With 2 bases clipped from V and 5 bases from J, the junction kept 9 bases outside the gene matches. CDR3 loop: CASSYGRGREHEQYF. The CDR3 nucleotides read TGTGCCAGCAGTTACGGTAGGGGGCGCGAGCACGAGCAGTACTTC.

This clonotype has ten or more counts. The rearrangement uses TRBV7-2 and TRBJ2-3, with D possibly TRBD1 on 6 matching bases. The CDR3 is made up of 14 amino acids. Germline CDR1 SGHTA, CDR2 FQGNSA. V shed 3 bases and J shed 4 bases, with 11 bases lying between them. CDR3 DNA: TGTGCCAGCAGCTTTTCCCCAGGGGCAGATACGCAGTATTTT. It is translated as CASSFSPGADTQYF.

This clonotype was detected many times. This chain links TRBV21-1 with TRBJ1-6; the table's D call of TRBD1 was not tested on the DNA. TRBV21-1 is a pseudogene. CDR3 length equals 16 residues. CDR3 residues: CASSTLITGLNSPLHF. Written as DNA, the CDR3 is TGTGCCAGCAGCACCTTAATTACAGGGTTGAATTCACCCCTCCACTTT.

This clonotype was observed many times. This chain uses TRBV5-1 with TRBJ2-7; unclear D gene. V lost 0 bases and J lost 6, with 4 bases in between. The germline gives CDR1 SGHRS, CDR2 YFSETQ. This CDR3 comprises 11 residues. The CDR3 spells CASSLGFEQYF. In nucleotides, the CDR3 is TGCGCCAGCAGCTTGGGGTTCGAGCAGTACTTC.

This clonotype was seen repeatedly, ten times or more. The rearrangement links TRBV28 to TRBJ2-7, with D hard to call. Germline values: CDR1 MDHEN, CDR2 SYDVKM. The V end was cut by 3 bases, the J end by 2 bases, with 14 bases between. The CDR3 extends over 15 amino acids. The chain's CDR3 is CASSFVGQGTYEQYF. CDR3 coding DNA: TGTGCCAGCAGTTTTGTTGGTCAAGGAACCTACGAGCAGTACTTC. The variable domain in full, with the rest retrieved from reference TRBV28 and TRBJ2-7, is DVKVTQSSRYLVKRTGEKVFLECVQDMDHENMFWYRQDPGLGLRLIYFSYDVKMKEKGDIPEGYSVSREKKERFSLILESASTNQTSMYLCASSFVGQGTYEQYFGPGTRLTVT.

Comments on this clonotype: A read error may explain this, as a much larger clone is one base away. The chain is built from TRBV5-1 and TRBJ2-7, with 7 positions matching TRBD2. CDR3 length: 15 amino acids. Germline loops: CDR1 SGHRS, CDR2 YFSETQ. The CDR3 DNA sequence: TGCGCCAGCAGCTTGAGTCTGGGGCGGGGGATCGAGCAGCACTTC. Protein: CASSLSLGRGIEQHF.

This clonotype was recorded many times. The chain's CDR3 is CASSQGVQSTDTQYF. For the CDR3, the DNA is TGTGCCAGCAGCCAGGGTGTTCAGAGCACAGATACGCAGTATTTT. V gene TRBV14 combines with J gene TRBJ2-3, with D unresolved. With 3 bases removed from V and 0 bases from J, the gap between germline ends came to 10 bases. The germline V gene encodes CDR1 SGHDN and CDR2 FVKESK. This CDR3 has 15 residues.